What follows describes a single T cell receptor (beta chain). The antigen is undetermined. The identical CDR3 is also encoded by other nucleotide sequences in the sample. This CDR3 is 13 amino acids long. V lost 3 bases to trimming and J lost 8 bases; unmatched junction nucleotides: 5. CDR1 and CDR2 from the germline V gene are KGHSH and LQKENI. The data stem from a study of shared clonotypes between healthy human individuals. The wider study: Researchers assigned three CD4 naive, three CD4 memory, two CD8 naive and one CD8 memory plate to each donor.

The table came from immunoSEQ multiplex PCR; TCRdb's copy has only in-frame clones and leaves some out. The data show more than 2 million clones, with about 94% seen just once and less than 0.15% held by the top ten. Findings and caveats of the study: Although depth was large, rarefaction showed that sequencing of the sorted subsets was incomplete. Approximately 5% was the fraction of naive CD4 clonotypes found shared across a few donors.

Within Nashville, Tennessee resided all donors, each a Caucasian adult. The sample was naive CD4+ T cells sorted from blood. Subset of the sample: CD45RA+ positively selected. This clonotype was obtained from a man aged 18 to 30 in good health. The chain links TRBV18 to TRBJ1-2; 8 nucleotides align to TRBD1. The CDR3 nucleotides read TGTGCCAGCTCACCGGGACAGGAGGGCGGCTACACCTTC. This sequence encodes CASSPGQEGGYTF.